This T cell receptor beta chain derives from a study of response to subunit inactivated influenza vaccine (dated by TCRdb to between 2017 and 2018). With regard to the full study: The study used deep quantitative T cell receptor repertoire profiling to track responses to a trivalent subunit inactivated influenza vaccine. Study-wide conclusions, independent of this receptor: The authors suggested that each seasonal influenza vaccination may recruit only a limited number of new T cells.

Library creation used RT-PCR. The data were produced on an Illumina HiSeq 2500. TCRdb ran its own pipeline on the public reads, namely fastp trimming at Q25 and MiXCR clone calling, and kept in-frame beta chains. When rows share a CDR3 protein, they turn into one entry using the most common DNA and genes. This sample gives some 520,000 distinct CDR3 sequences in total; 16% of them show up just once. 2.5% to 3.5% of the sample belongs to the ten largest clones. CDR1 MDHEN and CDR2 SYDVKM were looked up in the germline V gene. From V the trimming removes 3 bases and from J it removes 6 bases, while the gene matches leave 6 bases of the junction unaccounted for. From cysteine to phenylalanine, the CDR3 is 16 amino acids long. Of the read, only the CDR3 DNA is kept; its 48 bases are in frame from base 1. Concerning this clonotype: Its cognate antigen has yet to be identified. No base quality values were provided; no much bigger clone lies one nucleotide off.

The sequencing used CD4+ T cells sorted from PBMCs, collected less than 30 months after vaccination. Rearrangement joined TRBV28 to TRBJ2-1, with 12 bases aligning to TRBD2. The clonotype was recovered from a man between 50 and 69 years old who received an inactivated influenza vaccine. Donor details come from another sample of the same person, matched by shared clones. In nucleotides, the sequence is TGTGCCAGCAGTTTCTCGGGACTAGCGGGCCTCAATGAGCAGTTCTTC. Its protein product is CASSFSGLAGLNEQFF.